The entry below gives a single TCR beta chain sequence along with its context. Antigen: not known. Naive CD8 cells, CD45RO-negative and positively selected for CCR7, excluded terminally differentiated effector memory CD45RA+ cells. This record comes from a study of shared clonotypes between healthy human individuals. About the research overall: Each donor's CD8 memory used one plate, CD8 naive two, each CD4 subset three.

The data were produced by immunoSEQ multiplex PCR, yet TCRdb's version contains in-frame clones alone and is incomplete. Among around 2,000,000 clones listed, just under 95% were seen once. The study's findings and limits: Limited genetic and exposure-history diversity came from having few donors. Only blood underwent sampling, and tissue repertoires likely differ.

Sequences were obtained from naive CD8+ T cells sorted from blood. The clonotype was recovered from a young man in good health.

DNA for the CDR3: TGTGCCACCAGCCGACAGGGGGTGGGCTGGGGCTACACCTTC. Translated: CATSRQGVGWGYTF. This chain joins TRBV15 and TRBJ1-2, with 9 nucleotides matching TRBD1. V was pared by 5 bases and J by 8 bases, with 9 bases of the junction left unmatched. This CDR3 is built from 14 residues. In germline, CDR1 is LNHNV, CDR2 YYDKDF (reference sequence).